Listed below are T cell receptor beta chains from one sample, sequenced in a study of CD8 T cells in Susac syndrome. TCRdb reprocessed the immunoSEQ multiplex PCR reads with MiXCR, giving one entry per CDR3 protein. The sample comprises roughly 120,000 distinct CDR3 sequences, just over 90% of which are singletons, and roughly 0.3% rests with the top ten. Material: CD8+ T cells from PBMCs. The receptors here all came from a human donor with multiple sclerosis. The CDR3 runs from the conserved cysteine through the conserved F or W. Not every row has a clone size; where given, it reads once, few, many or a size class.

v_gene	j_gene	abundance	CDR3aa
TRBV19	TRBJ2-3	.	CASSASANPGDTQYF
TRBV20-1	TRBJ1-1	.	CSAALLQGPTEAFF
TRBV13	TRBJ1-1	.	CASRGSDTEAFF
TRBV7-9	TRBJ1-6	.	CASSLLVRGNSPLHF
TRBV27	TRBJ2-7	.	CTSSPRGVYEQYF
TRBV7-9	TRBJ2-5	.	CASSLGGNQETQYF
TRBV7-3	TRBJ2-1	.	CASSSSLAGGPQDEQFF
TRBV7-6	TRBJ2-2	once	CASSSIGPANTGELFF
TRBV7-8	TRBJ1-1	once	CASIPGVGDNTEAFF
TRBV30	TRBJ2-1	.	CAWSAGLAGQFF
TRBV7-9	TRBJ2-3	.	CATSVGATDTQYF
TRBV19	TRBJ2-1	.	CASSMTLSSYNEQFF
TRBV5-1	TRBJ2-1	.	CASSLGGSGPYNEQFF
TRBV18	TRBJ1-1	.	CASSLSGTTEAFF
TRBV13	TRBJ2-3	.	CASSRRGTDTQYF
TRBV13	TRBJ2-5	.	CASSSIGGVQETQYF
TRBV3-1	TRBJ1-5	few	CASGGGGNQPQHF
TRBV3-1	TRBJ2-2	.	CASSLPAGAPPVNTGELFF
TRBV19	TRBJ2-7	.	CASSITGATYEQYF
TRBV16	TRBJ1-3	.	CASCPETGNTIYF
TRBV6-5	TRBJ1-2	.	CASRPQGLNYGYTF
TRBV27	TRBJ1-5	.	CASRPMGGSNQPQHF
TRBV6-6	TRBJ1-4	.	CASKGHQGANEKLFF
TRBV27	TRBJ2-1	.	CASKPGLGWDNEQFF
TRBV3-1	TRBJ2-3	.	CASSPRGASGRAGTGDTQYF
TRBV30	TRBJ2-2	.	CAWNPGTGLTGELFF
TRBV30	TRBJ2-1	.	CARDGTGNEQFF
TRBV14	TRBJ1-5	.	CASSPGQGGQPQHF
TRBV27	TRBJ2-1	.	CASSLPKSGQFF
TRBV24-1	TRBJ2-3	.	CATSGAGNTQYF
TRBV19	TRBJ2-1	.	CASKSSGNSYNEQFF
TRBV20-1	TRBJ2-4	.	CSAKSADISKNIQYF
TRBV29-1	TRBJ2-7	.	CSAMRADGSYEQYF
TRBV15	TRBJ2-1	.	CATSRAPRLRNEQFF
TRBV6-6	TRBJ2-5	.	CASSLGLAGNQETQYF
TRBV15	TRBJ2-3	.	CATSRGDSLATDTQYF
TRBV6-5	TRBJ2-2	.	CASSFRLGGPGTGELFF
TRBV9	TRBJ2-1	.	CASSASGGYNEQFF
TRBV18	TRBJ2-3	.	CASSPGGQGASTDTQYF
TRBV23-1	TRBJ1-2	.	CASSHEKWDFGYGYTF
TRBV12-3/TRBV12-4	TRBJ1-1	once	CASSLGDGRNTEAFF
TRBV4-1	TRBJ2-3	.	CASSQEIAGGLQDTQYF
TRBV10-3	TRBJ1-1	.	CAIREPATEAFF
TRBV19	TRBJ2-7	.	CASSISGVSSYEQYF
TRBV29-1	TRBJ2-1	.	CSVDTQRTYNEQFF
TRBV7-6	TRBJ2-5	once	CASSLGDTGPYQETQYF
TRBV6-5	TRBJ2-7	.	CASSYSALPPYEQYF
TRBV5-6	TRBJ2-1	.	CASSLFSRIYNEQFF
TRBV5-6	TRBJ2-7	.	CASSLGGIYEQYF
TRBV18	TRBJ2-7	.	CASSPSGGVTYEQYF
TRBV7-6	TRBJ1-1	.	CASSPEGGMNTEAFF
TRBV3-1	TRBJ1-2	.	CASSQETGGYTF